This TCR beta chain emerged from a study of T cell responses to AZD1222 COVID-19 vaccine. Clones were read by immunoSEQ multiplex PCR, and TCRdb kept only the in-frame ones, dropping some. The repertoire has some 130,000 clones, more than 75% of them found once; the top ten carry around 1%. The source was peripheral blood, collected 28 days after the second AZD1222 dose. The source is an adult who received the AZD1222 COVID-19 vaccine.

CDR3 sequence: CASKGASVFYEQYF. The CDR3 DNA reads TGTGCCAGCAAGGGGGCAAGTGTCTTTTACGAGCAGTACTTC. The V and J genes are TRBV2 and TRBJ2-7; 7 bases map to TRBD1. CDR3 length: 14 amino acids. V was pared by 7 bases and J by 4 bases, with 10 bases of the junction left unmatched. Per the germline V gene, CDR1 is SNHLY and CDR2 is FYNNEI.